What follows is one T cell receptor (beta chain) and its context. What this receptor recognizes is not known. No clone much larger than this one lies a single base away; base qualities are absent. Inclusive of the bounding cysteine and phenylalanine, the CDR3 is 12 residues long. Only CDR3 DNA is held: 36 bases, read in frame from base 1. The trim is 6 bases for V and 5 bases for J, with a gap of 11 bases between the germline ends. In the germline V gene, CDR1 corresponds to ENHRY and CDR2 to SYGVKD. The time point tag for this specimen amounts to: about 28 days (+/-7) after the second vaccine dose. AZD1222 recipients with second doses at about 4 weeks or about 12 weeks were pooled, because spike-specific TCR depth and breadth did not differ between schedules. The vaccinee samples were drawn from two UK trials, COV001 and COV002, one of which was a single-blind randomized controlled phase 2/3 trial testing AZD1222 (ChAdOx1 nCoV-19) in healthy adults. For TCRbeta chain sequencing, PBMC samples from trial participants were taken at day 0 and at day 28 after the second dose.

These data are taken from a study of T cell responses to AZD1222 COVID-19 vaccine (TCRdb year 2021). Study-wide context: A total of around 240 trial participants underwent TCR sequencing, of whom around 200 received two doses of AZD1222 and about 26 received two doses of the MenACWY control vaccine. Enrollment into the trials was organized by age into subgroups of 18-55, 56-69 and 70-plus years, and those subgroups contained roughly 160, 29 and 62 TCR-sequenced participants, respectively.

The CDR3 regions of human TCRbeta chains were subjected to immunosequencing. On the study's bioinformatics: Repertoire TCRs were matched against a reference library of SARS-CoV-2-specific TCRs generated with the MIRA antigen-specificity platform. Breadth was defined as the fraction of unique TCRs that were SARS-CoV-2-associated, and depth was defined as the fraction of total T cells that were SARS-CoV-2-associated. Each spike-specific TCR was assigned to its reactive spike region and to a CD4 or CD8 class using the MIRA data. Log10-transformed breadth and depth values were compared by one-way ANOVA with Sidak's multiple comparisons tests. TCRdb mirrors the immuneACCESS table, restricted to in-frame sequences. Some clones are absent from its copies; in checked studies, under half trace to an unresolved V gene, and the reason for the others is unknown. V and J calls and clone size are as listed in that table; D and trimming were resolved from the DNA. A total of around 140,000 clones appear in this sample, about 86% of them only once. The ten biggest clones cover approximately 4.7% of the sample.

Findings and caveats that apply to the study as a whole: Participants were mostly white British, with more females than males. The authors suggested clonal diversity may have been underestimated. Reportedly, almost half of the unique spike-specific TCRs recognized epitopes lying outside the regions that are mutated in the B.1.351 and B.1.1.7 variants. Conclusions about previously exposed vaccinees are limited because only 6 or 7 AZD1222 recipients were SARS-CoV-2 seropositive at baseline. Because no day 14 peak-response samples were available, the repertoires could be characterized only after the peak T cell response. Spike-specific TCR breadth and depth rose significantly after two AZD1222 doses compared with day 0 and with MenACWY recipients. The whole spike protein was spanned by vaccine-associated CD4 TCRs, and dominant responses were seen in regions 160-218 and 743-854. In the small 56-69-year group, the increase in depth fell short of significance, most likely because of low power.

The V and J segments used are TRBV10-3 and TRBJ2-7, with the D gene uncertain. This sequence was found in an adult who received the AZD1222 COVID-19 vaccine. The material was peripheral blood, obtained 28 days after the second AZD1222 dose. The nucleotides read TGTGCCATCAGAAGTACGGGTAACGAGCAGTACTTC. This translates into CAIRSTGNEQYF.